This TCR beta chain emerged from a study of blood T cells in healthy people across ages (dated by TCRdb to about 2015). About the full investigation: In model experiments, template switching captured about one uniquely barcoded TCR beta cDNA molecule for every two T cells. The study measured age-related changes in TCR beta repertoire diversity using deep sequencing normalized with unique cDNA molecular identifiers. Donors of different ages were randomly distributed across sequencing lanes to avoid experimental bias. The donors were split into four age groups: young (average about 15 years), middle-aged (roughly 39), aged (more than 60) and long-lived (over 80). The study analyzed two additional independent replicas of 1 million unique cDNA reads from the same blood draw for two donors, one aged 18 to 30 and one aged 80 or older.

V lost 3 bases and J lost 6 bases, and the count of bases not matched to a germline gene is 4. Sequences KGHSH (CDR1) and LQKENI (CDR2) are obtained from the germline V gene. The CDR3 holds 14 amino acids from the cysteine to the phenylalanine. Of all the DNA, just the CDR3 is kept, 42 bases in frame from base 1. The 35 to 40 donors, aged roughly 6 to 95 years, were systemically healthy Caucasian individuals from Russia. Roughly 10 milliliters of peripheral blood were drawn from each donor into EDTA-treated Vacutainer tubes. PBMCs were isolated by Ficoll-Paque density-gradient centrifugation, with at least 7 million obtained per sample. Total RNA was extracted from PBMCs with Trizol reagent, with at least 5 micrograms obtained per sample. For every donor, an aliquot of PBMCs went through flow cytometry to measure the percentages of naive CD45RAhigh/CD27high T cells. Details on this clonotype: Its antigen is not yet known. Base qualities are missing; no much larger clone stands one base away.

Receptor amplification or capture employed 5' RACE. Instrument used: Illumina HiSeq 2500. The second PCR ran for about 7 to 11 cycles and used a J-beta primer mix along with a sample-barcoded 5' primer. A template-switch 5' adaptor carrying 12 random nucleotides introduced a unique molecular identifier onto each TCR beta cDNA molecule. Each sample yielded at least 2.5 million CDR3-containing paired-end reads. First-strand cDNA synthesis was performed from all RNA using the Mint cDNA synthesis kit, with priming by a TRBC-specific oligonucleotide. All cDNA was treated with uracil-DNA glycosylase and then went through a first 18-cycle PCR with the universal primers M1SS and BC2_uni_R. The study's processing was this. For normalization, 1 million high-quality reads were randomly selected from each sample, with every read carrying a distinct molecular identifier. Instead of being binned into consensus sequences, reads with shared molecular identifiers were discarded. MiTCR, run with a Q25 quality threshold and the strictest error-elimination algorithm, handled CDR3 identification, clonotype clustering and error correction. A nonparametric unseen species model using Euler transformation provided a lower-bound estimate of total TCR beta diversity. In TCRdb, the public reads were trimmed at Q25 with fastp and aligned with MiXCR, with productive beta chains retained. Rows are combined by CDR3 protein, so each entry shows the most common genes and DNA. TCRdb assigned the V and J calls; the authors' analysis was not used. In this sample the table shows approximately 1.5 million distinct CDR3 sequences, almost 35% of which occur a single time. Clones ranked in the top ten supply 11% of the sample.

Beyond this particular receptor, the publication reports: Estimates of total diversity from one million sequenced T cells were regarded as lower bounds and underestimates. Bulk unsorted PBMC profiling prevented conclusive comparison of naive and antigen-experienced compartments. Compared with the aged group, the long-lived group had more naive CD4+ T cells, fewer expanded clones and increased TCR diversity, suggesting age selection. Because donor CMV infection status was unknown, age-related changes in expanded clonotypes were potentially confounded. Observed TCR beta diversity correlated strongly with the percentage of naive T cells measured by flow cytometry. As age increased, observed TCR beta diversity per million T cells dropped in a roughly linear way, and a significant reduction was already evident by age approximately 40.

The rearrangement joined TRBV18 to TRBJ2-2, with 7 middle bases fitting TRBD1. Specimen: blood. The receptor was isolated from a woman aged 25 to 39 in good health. This receptor has the CDR3 CASSPLDRSGELFF. The bases are TGTGCCAGCTCACCCCTGGACAGGTCCGGGGAGCTGTTTTTT.